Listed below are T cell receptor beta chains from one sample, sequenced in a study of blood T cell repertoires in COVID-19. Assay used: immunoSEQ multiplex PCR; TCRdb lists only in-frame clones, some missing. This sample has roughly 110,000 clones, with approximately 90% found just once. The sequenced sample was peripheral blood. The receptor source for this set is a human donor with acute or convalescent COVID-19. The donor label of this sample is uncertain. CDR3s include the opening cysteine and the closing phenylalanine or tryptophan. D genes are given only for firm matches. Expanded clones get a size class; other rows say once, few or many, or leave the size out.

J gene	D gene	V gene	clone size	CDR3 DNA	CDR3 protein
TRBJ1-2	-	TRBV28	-	TGTGCCAGCAGTTTCCGGGACTATGACTACACCTTC	CASSFRDYDYTF
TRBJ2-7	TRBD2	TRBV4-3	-	TGCGCCAGCAGCCAAGGGAGTCTAGCGGGAATCTACGAGCAGTACTTC	CASSQGSLAGIYEQYF
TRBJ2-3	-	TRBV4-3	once	TGCGCCAGCAGCCAAGATCCGACAGGAACTCACACAGATACGCAGTATTTT	CASSQDPTGTHTDTQYF
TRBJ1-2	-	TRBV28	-	TGTGCCAGCAGTACAGGGTTAAATGGCTACACCTTC	CASSTGLNGYTF
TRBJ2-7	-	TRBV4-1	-	TGCGCCAGCAGCCAAGGGGGCTCCTCCGAGCAGTACTTC	CASSQGGSSEQYF
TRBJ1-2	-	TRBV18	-	TGTGCCAGCTCACCCAGCAGTGCAGGGCTGATCTATGGCTACACCTTC	CASSPSSAGLIYGYTF
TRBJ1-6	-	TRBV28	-	TGTGCCAGCAGTCTACCGAATTCACCCCTCCACTTT	CASSLPNSPLHF
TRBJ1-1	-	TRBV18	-	TGTGCCAGCTCACCACTAGGGGGAATCACTGAAGCTTTCTTT	CASSPLGGITEAFF
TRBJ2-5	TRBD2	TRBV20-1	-	TGCAGTGCTAGTTCCTTCAGCGGGGGTACTAGGGAGACCCAGTACTTC	CSASSFSGGTRETQYF
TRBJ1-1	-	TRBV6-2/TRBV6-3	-	TGTGCCAGCAGCCGTCCTATGTACGGTCTGAACACTGAAGCTTTCTTT	CASSRPMYGLNTEAFF
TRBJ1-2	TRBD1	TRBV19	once	TGTGCCAGTCGGGGACAGCCTCTTAACTATGGCTACACCTTC	CASRGQPLNYGYTF
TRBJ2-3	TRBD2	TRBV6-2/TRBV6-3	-	TGTGCCAGCAGTTACTCGAGTGTTAGAGCGGGGCAGCAAGGAGCAGATACGCAGTATTTT	CASSYSSVRAGQQGADTQYF
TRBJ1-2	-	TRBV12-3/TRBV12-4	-	TGTGCCAGCAGTAGCGGGACAACGGGCGGCTACACCTTC	CASSSGTTGGYTF
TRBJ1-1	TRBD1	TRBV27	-	TGTGCCAGCAGTCCGCGGACAGGGGGCTGGGTCACTGAAGCTTTCTTT	CASSPRTGGWVTEAFF
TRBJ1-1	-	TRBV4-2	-	TGTGCCAGCAGCCAAGAGAGGAACAGGCCGAACACTGAAGCTTTCTTT	CASSQERNRPNTEAFF
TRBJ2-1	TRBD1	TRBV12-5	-	TGTGCTAGTGGTTTCACTACGACAGGGCAGGAGCAGTTCTTC	CASGFTTTGQEQFF
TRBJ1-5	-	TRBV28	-	TGTGCCAGCACCGTGCGCAGCAATCAGCCCCAGCATTTT	CASTVRSNQPQHF
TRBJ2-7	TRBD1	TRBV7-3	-	TGTGCCAGCAGCTCCCGGGACAGATTCTCCTACGAGCAGTACTTC	CASSSRDRFSYEQYF
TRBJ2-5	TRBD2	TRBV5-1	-	TGCGCCAGCAGCCCACTAGCGGGGGGACAAGAGACCCAGTACTTC	CASSPLAGGQETQYF
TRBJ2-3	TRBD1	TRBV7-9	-	TGTGCCAGCAGCGCTTGGACAGGGGCTGGGGATACGCAGTATTTT	CASSAWTGAGDTQYF
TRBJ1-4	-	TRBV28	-	TGTGCCAGCAGTGGCTCAGGGGCCGGGTTTGGTGAAAAACTGTTTTTT	CASSGSGAGFGEKLFF
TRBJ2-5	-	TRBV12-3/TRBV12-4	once	TGTGCCAGCAGTTTATATCGCCAAGAGACCCAGTACTTC	CASSLYRQETQYF
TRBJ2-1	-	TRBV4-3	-	TGCGCCAGCAGCCAAGAAAGACTACGGGAGCAGTTCTTC	CASSQERLREQFF
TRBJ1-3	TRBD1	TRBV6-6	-	TGTGCCAGCAGTTACTCGAGGGGGCATGGAAACACCATATATTTT	CASSYSRGHGNTIYF
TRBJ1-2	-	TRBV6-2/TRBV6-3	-	TGTGCCAGCAGTTACTCGGGGCTCCTATCCTATAACTATGGCTACACCTTC	CASSYSGLLSYNYGYTF
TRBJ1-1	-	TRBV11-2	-	TGTGCCAGCAGCCCCCTCCTTGCTGAAGCTTTCTTT	CASSPLLAEAFF
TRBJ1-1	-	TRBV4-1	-	TGCGCCAGCAGCCAAGAAGGAGGGGCCAGCACTGAAGCTTTCTTT	CASSQEGGASTEAFF
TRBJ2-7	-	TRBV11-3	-	TGTGCCAGCAGCTTAAGGGGTGGGACCTACGAGCAGTACTTC	CASSLRGGTYEQYF
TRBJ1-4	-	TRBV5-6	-	TGTGCCAGCAGCCGCCACAGGGCCGATGAAAAACTGTTTTTT	CASSRHRADEKLFF
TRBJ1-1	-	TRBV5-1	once	TGCGCCAGCAGCTTTCTAACAGGGTTCACTGAAGCTTTCTTT	CASSFLTGFTEAFF
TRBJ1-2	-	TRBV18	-	TGTGCCAGCTCACCCTCATCTAGCGGAGCCGGCTATGGCTACACCTTC	CASSPSSSGAGYGYTF
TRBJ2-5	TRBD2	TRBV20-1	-	TGCAGTGTTGCGGGAGAAGAGACCCAGTACTTC	CSVAGEETQYF
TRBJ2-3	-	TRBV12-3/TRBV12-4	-	TGTGCCAGCAGTCTTCAGGATACGCAGTATTTT	CASSLQDTQYF
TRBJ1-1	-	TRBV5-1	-	TGCGCCAGCAGCTTGCAAGGGGGGGTGAACACTGAAGCTTTCTTT	CASSLQGGVNTEAFF
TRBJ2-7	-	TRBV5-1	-	TGCGCCAGCAGCTTGGATGGGAGATACGAGCAGTACTTC	CASSLDGRYEQYF
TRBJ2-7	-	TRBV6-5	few	TGTGCCAGCAGTTACTCGAGACTAGAGGGCTACGAGCAGTACTTC	CASSYSRLEGYEQYF
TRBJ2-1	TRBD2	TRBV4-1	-	TGCGCCAGCAGCCAAGGCAGCGGGGTTTACAATGAGCAGTTCTTC	CASSQGSGVYNEQFF
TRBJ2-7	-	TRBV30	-	TGTGCCTGGAGTCGGTCCTCTCCGGGCGAGCAGTACTTC	CAWSRSSPGEQYF
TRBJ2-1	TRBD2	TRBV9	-	TGTGCCAGCAGCGTAGGTGATGGACTAGCGATGGATGAGCAGTTCTTC	CASSVGDGLAMDEQFF
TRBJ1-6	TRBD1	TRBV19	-	TGTGCCAGTAGTCGCGGGACAGGGAATTCACCCCTCCACTTT	CASSRGTGNSPLHF
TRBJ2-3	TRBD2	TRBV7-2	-	TGTGCCAGCAGCTTAGCGTCTCTAGCGGGGGGGGCAGATACGCAGTATTTT	CASSLASLAGGADTQYF
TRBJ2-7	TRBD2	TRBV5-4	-	TGTGCCAGCAGCTACCGGGGGGGGAGTTACTCCTACGAGCAGTACTTC	CASSYRGGSYSYEQYF
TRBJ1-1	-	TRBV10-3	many	TGTGCCATCAGTGAGGACAGTATGAACACTGAAGCTTTCTTT	CAISEDSMNTEAFF
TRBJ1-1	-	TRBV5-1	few	TGCGCCAGCAGCTTGGTGTCAGGGGACACTGAAGCTTTCTTT	CASSLVSGDTEAFF
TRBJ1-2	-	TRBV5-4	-	TGTGCCAGCAGCATCGGGGAGTATGGCTACACCTTC	CASSIGEYGYTF
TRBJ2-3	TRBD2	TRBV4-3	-	TGCGCCAGCAGCCGAGGGACTAGCGGCACAGATACGCAGTATTTT	CASSRGTSGTDTQYF
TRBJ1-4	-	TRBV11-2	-	TGTGCCAGCAGCTCCTTGGTCAGGGAATCCACGAGGGAAAAACTGTTTTTT	CASSSLVRESTREKLFF
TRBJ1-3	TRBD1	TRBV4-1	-	TGCGCCAGCAGCCAAGATTGGGCAGGGGGCACTGGAAACACCATATATTTT	CASSQDWAGGTGNTIYF
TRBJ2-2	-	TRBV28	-	TGTGCCAGCAGTTCTAACAGGGCCGGGGAGCTGTTTTTT	CASSSNRAGELFF
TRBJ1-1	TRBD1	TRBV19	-	TGTGCCAGTAACGCCGACAGGGTGTCGAGGGCTGAAGCTTTCTTT	CASNADRVSRAEAFF
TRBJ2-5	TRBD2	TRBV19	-	TGTGCCAGTGGACTAGCGGGGCAAGAGACCCAGTACTTC	CASGLAGQETQYF
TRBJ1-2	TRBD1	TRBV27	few	TGTGCCAGCAGCTTACGACAGGGGACCTTTGAGGATGGCTACACCTTC	CASSLRQGTFEDGYTF
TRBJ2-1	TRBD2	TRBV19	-	TGTGCCAGTAGTCCCGGGACTAGCGGGAGGGTTTATGAGCAGTTCTTC	CASSPGTSGRVYEQFF
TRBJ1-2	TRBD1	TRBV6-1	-	TGTGCCAGCAGTGAACAGGGGGGCATGCCAATGGGCTACACCTTC	CASSEQGGMPMGYTF
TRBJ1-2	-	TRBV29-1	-	TGCAGCGTTGACAGCTATGGCTACACCTTC	CSVDSYGYTF
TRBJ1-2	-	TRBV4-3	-	TGCGCCAGCAGCCAAGAGGTCAGGGGAATCAACTATGGCTACACCTTC	CASSQEVRGINYGYTF
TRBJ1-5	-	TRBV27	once	TGTGCCAGCAGTTCCTCAGGGCAGCCCCAGCATTTT	CASSSSGQPQHF